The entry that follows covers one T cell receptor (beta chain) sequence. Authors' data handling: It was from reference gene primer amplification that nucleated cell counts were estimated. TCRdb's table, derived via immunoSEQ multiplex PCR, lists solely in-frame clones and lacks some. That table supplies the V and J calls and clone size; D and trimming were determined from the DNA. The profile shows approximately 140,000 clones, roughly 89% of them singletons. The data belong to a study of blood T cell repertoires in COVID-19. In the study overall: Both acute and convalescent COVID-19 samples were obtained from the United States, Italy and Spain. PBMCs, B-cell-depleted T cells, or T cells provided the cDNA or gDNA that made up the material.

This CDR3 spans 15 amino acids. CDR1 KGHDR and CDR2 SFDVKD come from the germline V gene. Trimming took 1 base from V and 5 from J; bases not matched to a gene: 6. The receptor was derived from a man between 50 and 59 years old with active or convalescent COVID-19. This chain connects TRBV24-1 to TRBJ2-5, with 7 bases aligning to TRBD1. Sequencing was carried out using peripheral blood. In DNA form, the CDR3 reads TGTGCCACCAGTGATTTCACAGGGGTCGATGAGACCCAGTACTTC. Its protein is CATSDFTGVDETQYF.